This section outlines one T cell receptor (beta chain) sequence together with its context. What it binds is not known. Just one base apart from a much larger clone, this may be a read error. In TCRdb, the reads were re-called with MiXCR into one record per CDR3 protein. The sample carries 600,000 to 800,000 distinct CDR3 sequences, approximately 24% recorded once. This sample stems from a study of T cell repertoires in cytomegalovirus infection. Whole-study context: Public TCR beta signatures were indicative of both CMV infection and a matching HLA type. Study-level results: HLA-C-restricted TCR beta clonotypes specific for CMV led the ex vivo response. Frequencies of public TCR beta families were cumulated, and this identified carriers of CMV plus the relevant HLA.

This CDR3 has 15 residues. Germline CDR1 is SGHVS and CDR2 is FNYEAQ. The origin of this receptor is a human donor in good health (CMV status not recorded). Some clones in this sample may be carry-over from other donors' samples. The rearrangement joins TRBV7-6 to TRBJ2-7, with TRBD1 matching over 11 bases. Sequenced sample: CD8+ T cells from PBMCs. The CDR3 DNA reads TGTGTCAGCAGCCCAAGCGGACAGGGGGCTCGAGAGCAGTACTTC. Translated: CVSSPSGQGAREQYF.